What follows are 23 T cell receptor beta chains derived from one specimen sequenced in a study of siplizumab effects on memory and regulatory T cells. Using immunoSEQ multiplex PCR, the repertoire was profiled, and TCRdb retains in-frame clones only, with some absent. This sample has approximately 65,000 clones, with around three quarters found just once. The sequenced sample consisted of memory CD4+ T cells sorted from blood. The origin of the receptors is a human donor in good health.

The chain recombines TRBV2 with TRBJ2-3; D not certain. This CDR3 region has 11 residues. Germline V gene sequence: CDR1 SNHLY, CDR2 FYNNEI. V lost 4 bases, J lost 6 bases, and 5 bases lay in between. The CDR3 spells CASSARDTQYF. The CDR3 coding sequence is TGTGCCAGCAGTGCTCGGGATACGCAGTATTTT.

This chain connects TRBV7-2 to TRBJ1-6, with a weak D call TRBD1 (5 bases). The CDR3 totals 16 residues. Germline CDR1 SGHTA, CDR2 FQGNSA. With 6 bases removed from V and 6 bases from J, the gap between germline ends came to 18 bases. Here the CDR3 reads CASSRQIPGGNSPLHF. CDR3 in DNA: TGTGCCAGCAGTAGACAGATCCCGGGGGGTAATTCACCCCTCCACTTT.

This clone has a handful of counts. The chain couples TRBV28 to TRBJ1-2, with D perhaps matching TRBD1 (5 bases). The V end was cut by 4 bases, the J end by 4 bases, with 10 bases between. Germline V gives CDR1 MDHEN, CDR2 SYDVKM. The length of the CDR3 is 13 residues. The CDR3: CASSSDSRYGYTF. In nucleotides, the CDR3 is TGTGCCAGCAGTTCTGACAGCCGCTATGGCTACACCTTC.

The rearrangement joins TRBV6-6 to TRBJ2-2, with D unresolved. The germline V and J ends were trimmed by 5 bases and 4 bases, with 14 bases remaining between them. Germline CDR1 reads MNHNY; CDR2 reads SVGAGI (reference sequence). There are 15 residues in the CDR3. CDR3 coding DNA: TGTGCCAGCAGTGATGGGAATCTGGGCACCGGGGAGCTGTTTTTT. It encodes CASSDGNLGTGELFF.

The chain uses TRBV6-1 and TRBJ1-6; 7 nucleotides line up with TRBD1. The V and J ends lost 11 bases and 3 bases, in that order; junction bases with no gene match: 7. Germline V CDR1 and CDR2: MNHNS, SASEGT. This CDR3 spans 14 amino acids. CDR3 loop: CAGRQGIYNSPLHF. CDR3 coding DNA: TGTGCCGGTCGACAGGGAATCTATAATTCACCCCTCCACTTT.

The rearrangement uses TRBV19 and TRBJ1-5, with unresolved D. The CDR3 is made up of 12 amino acids. With 3 bases removed from V and 9 bases from J, the gap between germline ends came to 9 bases. CDR1 and CDR2 (germline): LNHDA, SQIVND (reference sequence). CDR3 sequence (DNA): TGTGCCAGTAGTATCCCTTCCGGGCCCCAGCATTTT. This encodes CASSIPSGPQHF.

V gene TRBV7-3 combines with J gene TRBJ2-3, with D perhaps matching TRBD2 (6 bases). The germline CDR1 and CDR2 sequences are SGHTA and FQGTGA. Trimming took off 6 bases at V and 0 bases at J, with 13 bases between the two ends. The CDR3 contains 15 residues. This CDR3 reads CASRRRAGSTDTQYF. The CDR3, as DNA: TGTGCCAGCAGGCGAAGGGCGGGGAGCACAGATACGCAGTATTTT.

This clone was counted a few times. This sequence joins TRBV7-2 and TRBJ2-1; tentatively, D is TRBD2 (7 bases). This CDR3 comprises 16 residues. CDR1 SGHTA and CDR2 FQGNSA come from the germline V gene. The ends were cut back, 1 base at V and 3 bases at J, with 13 bases in the middle. The CDR3 spells CASSLVGGTLYNEQFF. In nucleotides, the CDR3 is TGTGCCAGCAGCTTAGTCGGGGGGACACTCTACAATGAGCAGTTCTTC.

CDR3 loop: CASAPDRVNFGYTF. CDR3 in DNA: TGTGCCAGTGCGCCGGACAGGGTGAATTTCGGCTACACCTTC. The chain is built from TRBV5-4 and TRBJ1-2; 8 nucleotides agree with TRBD1. The J segment lost 8 bases and the V segment lost 8 bases, leaving 14 bases of the junction unmatched. This CDR3 has 14 amino acids. Germline loops: CDR1 SGHNT, CDR2 YYREEE (reference sequence).

This sequence joins TRBV18 and TRBJ2-3; no clear D. CDR3 length: 13 amino acids. The V and J ends lost 0 bases and 0 bases respectively, with 1 base between them. Germline CDR1 is KGHSH and CDR2 is LQKENI. The CDR3 is CASSPPSTDTQYF. The CDR3 bases are TGTGCCAGCTCACCACCGAGCACAGATACGCAGTATTTT. The whole variable domain, filled in from reference TRBV18 and TRBJ2-3, reads NAGVMQNPRHLVRRRGQEARLRCSPMKGHSHVYWYRQLPEEGLKFMVYLQKENIIDESGMPKERFSAEFPKEGPSILRIQQVVRGDSAAYFCASSPPSTDTQYFGPGTRLTVL.

This chain connects TRBV10-3 to TRBJ2-5; 8 bases match TRBD1. The CDR3 totals 13 residues. V lost 7 bases to trimming and J lost 4 bases; unmatched junction nucleotides: 5. Germline CDR1 reads ENHRY; CDR2 reads SYGVKD. This CDR3 is CAITSGQGETQYF. The CDR3 nucleotides are TGTGCCATCACCTCCGGACAGGGAGAGACCCAGTACTTC.

The chain combines TRBV4-1 with TRBJ1-2, with a tentative D call TRBD1 (5 bases). This CDR3 comprises 15 residues. Trimming removed 4 bases at V and 5 bases at J, with 17 bases between. In germline, CDR1 is MGHRA, CDR2 YSYEKL. CDR3 nucleotides: TGCGCCAGCAGCCCCACGTCGTCAGGGAGTTATGGCTACACCTTC. Amino acids: CASSPTSSGSYGYTF.

The count of this clone is one. The gene calls are TRBV2 and TRBJ2-1, with a possible D match to TRBD2 (6 bases). Germline V CDR1 and CDR2: SNHLY, FYNNEI. There are 13 residues in the CDR3. V was clipped by 6 bases and J by 6 bases, with 12 bases between them. The CDR3: CASSGRDSNEQFF. The CDR3 region has the DNA TGTGCCAGCAGCGGCCGGGACTCCAATGAGCAGTTCTTC.

The chain has TRBV5-1 and TRBJ1-2; 11 nucleotides align to TRBD1. The germline CDR1 and CDR2 sequences are SGHRS and YFSETQ. The CDR3 consists of 17 residues. V lost 2 bases and J lost 4; bases outside the gene matches: 10. CDR3 nucleotide sequence: TGCGCCAGCAGCTTTTTAGGACAGGGGGCTGGGAGCTATGGCTACACCTTC. Its translation is CASSFLGQGAGSYGYTF.

A word on this clone: Other DNA sequences in this sample translate to the same CDR3. The chain is built from TRBV9 and TRBJ1-2; D unresolved. The CDR3 length is 13 residues. CDR1 is SGDLS and CDR2 is YYNGEE in the germline V gene. V dropped 0 bases and J dropped 6 bases, with 9 bases sitting between them. The CDR3 loop is CASSVDGGNGYTF. The CDR3 DNA follows: TGTGCCAGCAGCGTAGATGGAGGGAATGGCTACACCTTC.

This chain links TRBV6-6 with TRBJ2-5, with D unresolved. This CDR3 contains 15 residues. Germline values: CDR1 MNHNY, CDR2 SVGAGI (reference sequence). V shed 0 bases and J shed 2 bases, with 10 bases lying between them. Here the CDR3 DNA reads TGTGCCAGCAGTTACTCGATATCCGGGCAAGAGACCCAGTACTTC. Its translation: CASSYSISGQETQYF.

The genes are TRBV5-1 and TRBJ2-7; D is tentatively TRBD1 or TRBD2 (5 bases each). V lost 1 base to trimming and J lost 1 base, with 12 bases between them. Germline assignment: CDR1 SGHRS and CDR2 YFSETQ. The CDR3 length is 15 residues. CDR3 coding DNA: TGCGCCAGCAGCTTGTCGGGGACGGGATCCTACGAGCAGTACTTC. As protein: CASSLSGTGSYEQYF.

CDR3 in amino acids: CASSQGGDNNEQFF. In DNA, the CDR3 is TGTGCCAGCAGCCAGGGCGGCGATAACAATGAGCAGTTCTTC. The chain carries TRBV7-3 and TRBJ2-1; perhaps TRBD1 as D (5 bases). Trimming pared 5 bases from V and 5 bases from J, leaving 13 bases between. The germline gives CDR1 SGHTA, CDR2 FQGTGA. CDR3 length equals 14 residues.

This sequence joins TRBV19 and TRBJ1-1; TRBD1 matches at 7 bases. V lost 6 bases to trimming and J lost 4 bases; unmatched junction nucleotides: 8. The CDR3 runs 14 residues. Looked up from germline, CDR1 is LNHDA and CDR2 is SQIVND (reference sequence). CDR3 nucleotide sequence: TGTGCCAGTAGAAGTACAGGGGTGGGCACTGAAGCTTTCTTT. Translation: CASRSTGVGTEAFF.

This clone was seen only a few times. The chain recombines TRBV6-5 with TRBJ2-5, with D unclear. Trimming shortened V by 0 bases and J by 1 base, and 6 bases separated the two germline ends. From germline, CDR1 is MNHEY and CDR2 SVGAGI. CDR3 length equals 14 residues. In nucleotides, the CDR3 is TGTGCCAGCAGTTACTCGATAGTCCAAGAGACCCAGTACTTC. It is translated as CASSYSIVQETQYF.

This sequence joins TRBV27 and TRBJ2-3, with D maybe TRBD1 (6 bases). Looked up from germline, CDR1 is MNHEY and CDR2 is SMNVEV (reference sequence). Trimming cost V 3 bases and J 0 bases, with 13 bases left between them. The CDR3 runs 16 residues. This CDR3 reads CASSFRGWASTDTQYF. CDR3 in DNA: TGTGCCAGCAGTTTCAGGGGTTGGGCTAGCACAGATACGCAGTATTTT.

The chain combines TRBV30 with TRBJ1-4; D uncertain. Germline V lookup: CDR1 GTSNPN, CDR2 SVGIG (reference sequence). The CDR3 is 11 amino acids. CDR3 in amino acids: CVLEAAEKLFF. For the CDR3, the DNA is TGTGTCCTGGAAGCGGCTGAAAAACTGTTTTTT.

This chain joins TRBV6-6 and TRBJ1-1, with D possibly matching TRBD1 (5 bases). V lost 0 bases and J 1 base, leaving 9 bases between the germline ends. The germline V gene has CDR1 MNHNY and CDR2 SVGAGI (reference sequence). The CDR3 runs 15 residues. The CDR3 region is CASSYSGHKNTEAFF. The CDR3 region has the DNA TGTGCCAGCAGTTACTCGGGGCACAAGAACACTGAAGCTTTCTTT.